Each of the 32 T cell receptor beta chains below was sequenced from the same sample in a study of neurological immune-mediated disorders. Each CDR3 protein is one row after TCRdb ran MiXCR on the 5' RACE reads. The sample lists tens of thousands of distinct CDR3 sequences; 12% to 15% were seen once. Input material: PBMCs. The receptor source for this set is a woman between 50 and 59 years old with HTLV-1-associated myelopathy (HAM/TSP).

This clonotype was recorded at least ten times. CDR3: CSARYGGGYEQYF. DNA for the CDR3: TGCAGTGCTAGATACGGGGGAGGCTACGAGCAGTACTTC. The chain couples TRBV20-1 to TRBJ2-7, with D perhaps TRBD2 (6 bases). The CDR3 totals 13 residues. The germline V gene encodes CDR1 DFQATT and CDR2 SNEGSKA (reference sequence). Trimming left V 2 bases short and J 3 bases short, with 11 bases between.

Worth noting for this clonotype: This could be a read error, since a much larger clone is one nucleotide away. The V gene is TRBV20-1, the J gene TRBJ2-5; D possibly corresponds to TRBD1 (6 bases). Trimming removed 6 bases from V and 3 bases from J, with 11 bases in between. Looked up from germline, CDR1 is DFQATT and CDR2 is SNEGSKA (reference sequence). CDR3 length equals 12 residues. CDR3 sequence: CSADRRKETQYF. In nucleotides, the CDR3 is TGCAGTGCCGACAGGAGGAAAGAGACCCAGTACTTC.

This clonotype has ten or more counts. This rearrangement joins TRBV12-3 or TRBV12-4 to TRBJ2-2; a possible D gene is TRBD1 (6 bases). Trimming shortened V by 5 bases and J by 10 bases, and 14 bases separated the two germline ends. The CDR3 runs to 13 residues. CDR3 bases: TGTGCCAGCAGTCCACAGGGCTTTGAGGAGCTGTTTTTT. Its translation: CASSPQGFEELFF.

This clonotype was counted many times. J is TRBJ2-2 and V is TRBV11-3; 14 nucleotides line up with TRBD2. The CDR3 is 18 amino acids. Germline CDR1 and CDR2: SGHNT and YENEEA. V shed 5 bases, J shed 8 bases, and the junction held 13 bases outside the gene matches. The CDR3 coding sequence is TGTGCCAGCAGCCATCGAATGGGACTAGCGGGGGACGTAGGGGAGCTGTTTTTT. Its translation: CASSHRMGLAGDVGELFF.

Concerning this clonotype: The CDR3 does not end in the conserved phenylalanine or tryptophan, so this is likely a read error. This sequence joins TRBV7-9 and TRBJ1-5, with 8 bases fitting TRBD1. The end of the DNA is better explained by TRBJ2-3, so the J call may be wrong. The CDR3 covers 14 residues. Germline-derived CDR1 and CDR2 are SEHNR and FQNEAQ (reference sequence). CDR3 sequence reads: CASSSQGADQPQYL. The DNA for the CDR3 is TGTGCCAGCAGCTCCCAGGGGGCGGATCAGCCCCAGTATTTA.

This clonotype has a count of ten or more. This chain connects TRBV20-1 to TRBJ1-5; 7 positions match TRBD1. The V segment lost 6 bases and the J segment 3 bases; nucleotides outside the gene matches: 17. The germline V gene has CDR1 DFQATT and CDR2 SNEGSKA (reference sequence). This CDR3 has 17 amino acids. The CDR3 DNA reads as TGCAGTGCATCTAGGGACAGCAGTCCCTTCCACAATCAGCCCCAGCATTTT. It codes for CSASRDSSPFHNQPQHF.

This clonotype appeared many times. The chain has TRBV14 and TRBJ2-3; TRBD2 matches 13 bases. The CDR3 is 18 residues long. V lost 5 bases and J lost 4; bases outside the gene matches: 12. Per germline, CDR1 SGHDN and CDR2 FVKESK. CDR3 protein: CASSDRLAGGLRPDTQYF. DNA of the CDR3: TGTGCCAGCAGCGATCGACTAGCGGGGGGCCTCAGGCCAGATACGCAGTATTTT.

Only a few counts were recorded for this clonotype. The chain links TRBV20-1 to TRBJ1-2; D may be TRBD1 (5 bases). V lost 4 bases and J lost 5, with 29 bases in between. The CDR3 length is 18 residues. Germline V gene sequence: CDR1 DFQATT, CDR2 SNEGSKA (reference sequence). DNA for the CDR3: TGCAGTGCTATAGAGGAACCCCCCTCGGCAGGGAAGTTTTATGGCTACACCTTC. Amino acid sequence: CSAIEEPPSAGKFYGYTF.

The chain combines TRBV5-1 with TRBJ2-7; no clear D gene. V was trimmed by 0 bases and J by 2 bases, leaving 3 bases between them. The CDR3 is 12 residues long. Germline CDR1 SGHRS, CDR2 YFSETQ. DNA for the CDR3: TGCGCCAGCAGCTTGGGGACCTACGAGCAGTACTTC. This sequence encodes CASSLGTYEQYF.

This clonotype occurred many times. This chain uses TRBV7-9 with TRBJ2-2; 10 bases are shared with TRBD1. Germline CDR1 SEHNR, CDR2 FQNEAQ (reference sequence). After removal of 3 bases from V and 6 bases from J, the junction contained 1 base not matched to a gene. The CDR3 sequence is 14 residues long. CDR3 nucleotide sequence: TGTGCCAGCAGCTTCGGACAGGGGGCCGGGGAGCTGTTTTTT. It codes for CASSFGQGAGELFF.

This clonotype has a count of ten or more. The chain combines TRBV20-1 with TRBJ1-4, with TRBD1 matching over 8 bases. J lost 8 bases, V lost 1 base, and 6 bases had no gene match. The CDR3 runs to 14 residues. Looked up from germline, CDR1 is DFQATT and CDR2 is SNEGSKA (reference sequence). The CDR3: CSARGQGPREKLFF. The CDR3 nucleotides read TGCAGTGCTAGAGGACAGGGGCCTCGGGAAAAACTGTTTTTT.

Note on this clonotype: Compared with germline, one end of the junction differs, possibly owing to a read error. The chain is built from TRBV2 and TRBJ1-5, with D possibly TRBD1 on 6 matching bases. There are 16 residues in the CDR3. Germline V lookup: CDR1 SNHLY, CDR2 FYNNEI. CDR3 protein: CASSEEWAGTRQLQHF. The CDR3 nucleotides read TGTGCCAGCAGTGAAGAGTGGGCAGGGACACGGCAGCTCCAGCATTTT.

In its sample, this clonotype was seen many times. CDR3 residues: CATSRDFSGGSYEQYF. The DNA of the CDR3 is TGTGCCACCAGCAGAGATTTTAGCGGGGGCTCCTACGAGCAGTACTTC. The chain recombines TRBV15 with TRBJ2-7, with 9 bases identical to TRBD2. The CDR3 has 16 residues. Germline V gives CDR1 LNHNV, CDR2 YYDKDF (reference sequence). Trimming took 0 bases from V and 0 from J; bases not matched to a gene: 3. Full variable domain (missing parts from reference TRBV15 and TRBJ2-7): DAMVIQNPRYQVTQFGKPVTLSCSQTLNHNVMYWYQQKSSQAPKLLFHYYDKDFNNEADTPDNFQSRRPNTSFCFLDIRSPGLGDTAMYLCATSRDFSGGSYEQYFGPGTRLTVT.

This clonotype was recorded many times. This sequence joins TRBV29-1 and TRBJ2-3, with D unresolved. This CDR3 is 14 amino acids long. V was cut by 7 bases and J by 2 bases, with 16 bases left in between. Germline CDR1 and CDR2: SQVTM and ANQGSEA. The CDR3 reads CSAETDLITDTQYF. The CDR3 nucleotides are TGCAGCGCTGAGACGGACCTGATCACAGATACGCAGTATTTT.

This clonotype was picked up many times. This chain connects TRBV10-3 to TRBJ1-2, with 9 bases fitting TRBD1. There are 14 residues in the CDR3. Germline loops: CDR1 ENHRY, CDR2 SYGVKD. V shed 3 bases, J shed 8 bases, and the junction held 7 bases outside the gene matches. The CDR3 sequence: CAISEGGQGLGYTF. The CDR3 DNA follows: TGTGCCATCAGTGAAGGGGGACAGGGTCTCGGCTACACCTTC.

This clonotype was counted ten times or more. This rearrangement joins TRBV7-6 to TRBJ1-2; D perhaps matches TRBD1 (6 bases). V dropped 3 bases and J dropped 7 bases, with 18 bases sitting between them. The germline gives CDR1 SGHVS, CDR2 FNYEAQ. CDR3 length: 15 amino acids. The CDR3 region has the DNA TGTGCCAGCAGCTTTCGGGGGGGTCAGGACAGTGGCTACACCTTC. Protein sequence: CASSFRGGQDSGYTF.

This clonotype appeared many times. CDR3: CSARDRDNYGYTF. Written as DNA, the CDR3 is TGCAGTGCTAGAGATAGGGACAACTATGGCTACACCTTC. The chain links TRBV20-1 to TRBJ1-2, with D tentatively TRBD1 (5 bases). The CDR3 runs 13 residues. Germline CDR1 reads DFQATT; CDR2 reads SNEGSKA (reference sequence). The V and J ends lost 0 bases and 2 bases respectively, with 7 bases between them.

The chain recombines TRBV6-5 with TRBJ2-6; tentative D call: TRBD2 (5 bases). Germline lookup yields CDR1 MNHEY and CDR2 SVGAGI. The CDR3 runs to 17 residues. Trimming took off 0 bases at V and 8 bases at J, with 17 bases between the two ends. The CDR3 DNA is TGTGCCAGCAGTTACTCGAGTTTGGGTCCCGGGACCAACGTCCTGACTTTC. Amino acid sequence: CASSYSSLGPGTNVLTF.

This clonotype was seen repeatedly, ten times or more. This chain connects TRBV30 to TRBJ1-1; TRBD1 is a possible D gene (6 bases). Germline V CDR1 and CDR2: GTSNPN, SVGIG (reference sequence). Between the trimmed V and J ends, which lost 2 bases and 5 bases, there was a span of 21 bases. CDR3 length: 16 amino acids. The CDR3 DNA is TGTGCCTGGAGTCCTCTAACCACAGGGAGATGGACTGAAGCTTTCTTT. Protein product: CAWSPLTTGRWTEAFF.

This clonotype was picked up many times. The V call is TRBV5-6, the J call TRBJ1-5; D uncertain. The CDR3 loop spans 13 amino acids. Germline V gives CDR1 SGHDT, CDR2 YYEEEE. V was pared by 5 bases and J by 4 bases, with 10 bases between. CDR3 loop: CASSGGSNQPQHF. The DNA of the CDR3 is TGTGCCAGCAGTGGAGGTTCTAATCAGCCCCAGCATTTT.

Many counts were recorded for this clonotype. The rearrangement uses TRBV20-1 and TRBJ2-2, with a weak D call TRBD1 (6 bases). Germline CDR1 is DFQATT and CDR2 is SNEGSKA (reference sequence). The CDR3 spans 14 residues. Trimming removed 6 bases at V and 1 base at J, with 12 bases between. CDR3 sequence reads: CSATNRENTGELFF. CDR3 DNA sequence: TGCAGTGCAACAAACAGGGAGAACACCGGGGAGCTGTTTTTT.

This clonotype was recorded at least ten times. This rearrangement joins TRBV5-1 to TRBJ2-5; TRBD2 matches 13 bases. Germline-derived CDR1 and CDR2 are SGHRS and YFSETQ. V shed 2 bases and J 4 bases; nucleotides not matched to a gene: 8. CDR3 length equals 17 residues. This CDR3 reads CASSFRLAGGLVETQYF. The DNA for the CDR3 is TGCGCCAGCAGCTTCAGACTAGCGGGGGGTCTGGTAGAGACCCAGTACTTC.

There are many counts of this clonotype. CDR3: CASSTTPGGYTDTQYF. CDR3 nucleotides: TGCGCCAGCAGCACGACTCCAGGCGGTTACACAGATACGCAGTATTTT. This chain connects TRBV5-1 to TRBJ2-3; D unclear. This CDR3 has 16 residues. The germline V and J ends were trimmed by 4 bases and 2 bases, with 17 bases remaining between them. The germline V gene has CDR1 SGHRS and CDR2 YFSETQ.

This clonotype came up once. The CDR3 here is CAIRGGPYEQYF. The DNA of the CDR3 is TGTGCCATCAGAGGGGGCCCCTACGAGCAGTACTTC. The rearrangement uses TRBV10-3 and TRBJ2-1; 7 bases align to TRBD1. The J call may be wrong; the DNA end is better matched by TRBJ2-7. The V gene's germline CDR1 is ENHRY and CDR2 SYGVKD. This CDR3 contains 12 residues.

There are many counts of this clonotype. The chain joins TRBV7-2 to TRBJ2-6; 9 bases match TRBD1. The CDR3 is 17 amino acids. The germline gives CDR1 SGHTA, CDR2 FQGNSA. V lost 5 bases and J lost 1; bases outside the gene matches: 6. The CDR3 nucleotides are TGTGCCAGCAGCCGGGACAGGGTGGGGTCTGGGGCCAACGTCCTGACTTTC. Its protein is CASSRDRVGSGANVLTF.

This clonotype was recorded at least ten times. The CDR3 sequence is CASSQDWGQPLHF. In DNA form, the CDR3 reads TGTGCCAGCAGCCAAGATTGGGGCCAACCCCTCCACTTT. This chain joins TRBV3-1 and TRBJ1-6, with D perhaps matching TRBD1 (5 bases). V gave up 0 bases and J gave up 12 bases, with 9 bases separating them. Germline loops: CDR1 LGHDT, CDR2 YNNKEL (reference sequence). This CDR3 contains 13 residues.

The table lists this clonotype with many counts. The chain carries TRBV5-6 and TRBJ1-6; TRBD1 aligns across 8 bases. Germline CDR1 is SGHDT and CDR2 is YYEEEE. Trimming took 7 bases from V and 4 from J; bases not matched to a gene: 7. This CDR3 contains 15 residues. The CDR3 here is CASAGGTGYNSPLHF. CDR3 DNA: TGTGCCAGCGCCGGGGGGACAGGATATAATTCACCCCTCCACTTT.

This clonotype was found many times. The chain has TRBV14 and TRBJ2-5; D is unclear. This CDR3 contains 14 residues. Deletions cut 0 bases from V and 2 bases from J, with 7 bases between. Germline V gene lookup returns CDR1 SGHDN and CDR2 FVKESK. In DNA form, the CDR3 reads TGTGCCAGCAGCCAAGATCTAGTTCAAGAGACCCAGTACTTC. It translates to CASSQDLVQETQYF.

In its sample, this clonotype was seen many times. J is TRBJ2-7 and V is TRBV5-1, with 7 nucleotides matching TRBD1. The germline CDR1 and CDR2 sequences are SGHRS and YFSETQ. CDR3 size: 17 residues. The trim removed 5 bases at V and 5 bases at J, leaving 19 bases unmatched. DNA for the CDR3: TGCGCCAGCAGGTCGGAGCCGACAGGGAGCGTCGTCCACGAGCAGTACTTC. Translated: CASRSEPTGSVVHEQYF.

This clonotype came up many times. The gene calls are TRBV6-2 or TRBV6-3 and TRBJ1-1; weak D call: TRBD1 (5 bases). The CDR3 length is 11 residues. Germline CDR1 is MNHEY and CDR2 is SVGEGT. V shed 4 bases and J shed 6 bases, with 6 bases lying between them. In DNA form, the CDR3 reads TGTGCCAGCAGTTCCAGGGCTGAAGCTTTCTTT. It yields the protein CASSSRAEAFF.

This clonotype was observed at least ten times. The chain joins TRBV7-9 to TRBJ2-3; a possible D gene is TRBD1 (5 bases). The CDR3 has 13 amino acids. Trimming took off 11 bases at V and 0 bases at J, with 12 bases between the two ends. CDR1 and CDR2 from the germline V gene are SEHNR and FQNEAQ (reference sequence). CDR3 bases: TGTGCCGGGGCATTCACTAGCACAGATACGCAGTATTTT. Its translation: CAGAFTSTDTQYF.

About this clonotype: The junction shows a germline mismatch at one end, possibly a read error. The genes are TRBV7-9 and TRBJ2-3; 9 bases agree with TRBD2. Germline CDR1 and CDR2: SEHNR and FQNEAQ (reference sequence). CDR3 length: 15 residues. In nucleotides, the CDR3 is TGTACCAGCAGCTCAATAGCGGGGGGCACAGATACGCAGTATTTT. Translating it yields CTSSSIAGGTDTQYF.